Described below is a single T cell receptor beta chain sequence and its context. Its specificity is not known. This CDR3 has 11 amino acids. V dropped 2 bases and J dropped 9 bases, with 5 bases sitting between them. Germline CDR1 SNHLY, CDR2 FYNNEI. Sequencing was performed with immunoSEQ multiplex PCR; in TCRdb, only in-frame clones are kept and a portion is missing. The top ten clones hold 14% of a sample with tens of thousands of clones, around nine tenths of them seen once. The sample is drawn from a study of OX40 agonist ivuxolimab in advanced cancers. Points from the study as a whole: At doses 0.1 to 3.0 mg/kg, CD4+ and CD8+ clones expanded.

The sequence was collected from an adult with an advanced solid tumor such as melanoma, head and neck, liver or kidney cancer. This chain links TRBV2 with TRBJ1-5; unclear D gene. The sequencing used CD4+ or CD8+ T cells sorted from blood, collected in a trial of the OX40 agonist ivuxolimab. CDR3 protein: CASSENGPQHF. For the CDR3, the DNA is TGTGCCAGCAGTGAAAATGGGCCCCAGCATTTT.